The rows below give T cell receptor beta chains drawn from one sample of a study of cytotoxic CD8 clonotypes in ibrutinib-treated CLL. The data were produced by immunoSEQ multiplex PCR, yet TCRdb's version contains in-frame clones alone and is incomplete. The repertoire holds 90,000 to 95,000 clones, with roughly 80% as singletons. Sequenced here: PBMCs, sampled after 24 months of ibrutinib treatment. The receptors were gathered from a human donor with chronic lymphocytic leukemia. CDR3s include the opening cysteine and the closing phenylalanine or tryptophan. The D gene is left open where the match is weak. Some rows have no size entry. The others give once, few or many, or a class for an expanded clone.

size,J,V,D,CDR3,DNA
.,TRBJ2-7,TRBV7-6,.,CASSSSGTFSYEQYF,TGTGCCAGCAGCTCCTCCGGGACCTTTTCCTACGAGCAGTACTTC
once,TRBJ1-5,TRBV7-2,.,CASCLNSNQPQHF,TGTGCCAGCTGCCTGAATAGCAATCAGCCCCAGCATTTT
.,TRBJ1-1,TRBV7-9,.,CASSLLQTQKAFF,TGTGCCAGCAGCTTATTACAGACCCAGAAGGCTTTCTTT
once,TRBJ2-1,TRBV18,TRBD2,CASSQGLTNEQFF,TGTGCCAGCTCACAGGGACTAACCAATGAGCAGTTCTTC
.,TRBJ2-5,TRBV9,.,CASSARETQYF,TGTGCCAGCAGCGCAAGAGAGACCCAGTACTTC
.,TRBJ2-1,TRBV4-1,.,CASSVESNEQFF,TGCGCCAGCAGCGTAGAGAGTAATGAGCAGTTCTTC
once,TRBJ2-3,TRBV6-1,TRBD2,CASIIAGYTDTQYF,TGTGCCAGCATAATAGCGGGGTACACAGATACGCAGTATTTT
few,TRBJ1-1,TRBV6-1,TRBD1,CASSEAQGEVIAFF,TGTGCCAGCAGTGAGGCACAGGGGGAGGTGATAGCTTTCTTT
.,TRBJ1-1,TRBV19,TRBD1,CASTPGQGVSEAFF,TGTGCCAGTACTCCGGGACAGGGAGTATCTGAAGCTTTCTTT
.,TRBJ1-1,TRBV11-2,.,CASSLQSRRRSNTEAFF,TGTGCCAGCAGCTTACAGTCTCGGCGACGTTCGAACACTGAAGCTTTCTTT
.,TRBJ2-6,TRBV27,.,CASSKVAGANVLTF,TGTGCCAGCAGTAAAGTTGCTGGGGCCAACGTCCTGACTTTC
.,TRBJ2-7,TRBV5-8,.,CASSSSAYEQYF,TGTGCCAGCAGCTCGTCCGCCTACGAGCAGTACTTC
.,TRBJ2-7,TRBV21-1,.,CASSSSVQLLYEQYF,TGTGCCAGCAGCAGCAGCGTGCAATTACTCTACGAGCAGTACTTC
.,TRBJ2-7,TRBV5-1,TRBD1,CASSLQGAYEQYF,TGCGCCAGCAGCTTACAGGGGGCCTACGAGCAGTACTTC
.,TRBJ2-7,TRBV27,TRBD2,CASRLLAGGEQYF,TGTGCCAGCAGACTACTAGCGGGAGGCGAGCAGTACTTC
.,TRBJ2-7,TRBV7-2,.,CASSFGLPPIPGEQYF,TGTGCCAGCAGCTTCGGACTACCACCAATTCCTGGTGAGCAGTACTTC
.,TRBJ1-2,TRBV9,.,CASSVFLGGGYTF,TGTGCCAGCAGCGTATTTTTGGGCGGGGGCTACACCTTC
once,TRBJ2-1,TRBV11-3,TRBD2,CASKLREGLDEQFF,TGTGCCAGCAAATTGAGGGAGGGATTGGATGAGCAGTTCTTC
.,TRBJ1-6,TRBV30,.,CAWSVRGVGITRNSPLHF,TGTGCCTGGAGTGTAAGGGGCGTGGGGATCACCCGTAATTCACCCCTCCACTTT
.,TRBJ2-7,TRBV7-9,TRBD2,CASSRAAGSSYEQYF,TGTGCCAGCAGCCGGGCAGCGGGAAGCTCCTACGAGCAGTACTTC
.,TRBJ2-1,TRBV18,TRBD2,CASSWTSGSYEQFF,TGTGCCAGCTCATGGACTAGCGGGAGCTATGAGCAGTTCTTC
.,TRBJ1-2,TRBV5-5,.,CASSSPGYGYTF,TGTGCCAGCAGCTCCCCGGGCTATGGCTACACCTTC
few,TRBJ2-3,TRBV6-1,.,CASSEAARRDTDTQYF,TGTGCCAGCAGTGAAGCAGCGCGGAGGGACACAGATACGCAGTATTTT
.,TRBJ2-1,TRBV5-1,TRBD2,CASSSIAGGVYEQFF,TGCGCCAGCAGCTCGATAGCGGGGGGTGTCTATGAGCAGTTCTTC
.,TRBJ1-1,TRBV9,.,CASSPEHPRLASNTEAFF,TGTGCCAGCAGCCCCGAACACCCTCGATTAGCCTCGAACACTGAAGCTTTCTTT
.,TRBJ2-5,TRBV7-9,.,CASTFRGGEETQYF,TGTGCCAGCACCTTCAGGGGCGGGGAAGAGACCCAGTACTTC
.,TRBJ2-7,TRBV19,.,CASSITGTEQYF,TGTGCCAGTAGTATAACCGGAACCGAGCAGTACTTC
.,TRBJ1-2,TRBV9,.,CASSVAEGGVGGYTF,TGTGCCAGCAGCGTCGCGGAGGGAGGTGTGGGGGGCTACACCTTC
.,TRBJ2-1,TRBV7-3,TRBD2,CASSTRTSASYNEQFF,TGTGCCAGCAGCACGCGGACTAGCGCCTCCTACAATGAGCAGTTCTTC
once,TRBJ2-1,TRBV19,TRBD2,CASWGGGRNNEQFF,TGTGCCAGTTGGGGCGGCGGGAGGAACAATGAGCAGTTCTTC
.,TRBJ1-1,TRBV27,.,CASSFGLEAFF,TGTGCCAGCAGTTTCGGGCTCGAAGCTTTCTTT
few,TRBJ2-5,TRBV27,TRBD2,CASLSLAGGIETQYF,TGTGCCAGCCTTTCTCTAGCGGGGGGCATAGAGACCCAGTACTTC
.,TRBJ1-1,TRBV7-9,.,CAGGLGTEAFF,TGTGCCGGAGGGTTGGGCACTGAAGCTTTCTTT
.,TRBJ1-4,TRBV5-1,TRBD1,CASSLNGQGEGEKLFF,TGCGCCAGCAGCTTGAACGGACAGGGAGAAGGGGAAAAACTGTTTTTT
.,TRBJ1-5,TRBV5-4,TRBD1,CASRDRVGGPQHF,TGTGCCAGCAGGGACAGGGTCGGAGGTCCCCAGCATTTT
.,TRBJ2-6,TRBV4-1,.,CASSQDDASGANVLTF,TGCGCCAGCAGCCAAGATGACGCCTCTGGGGCCAACGTCCTGACTTTC
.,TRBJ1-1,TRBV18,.,CASSPRDTRGNTEAFF,TGTGCCAGCTCACCCCGGGACACCCGAGGGAACACTGAAGCTTTCTTT
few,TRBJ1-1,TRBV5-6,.,CASSLLRKMNTEAFF,TGTGCCAGCAGCTTGTTGAGGAAGATGAACACTGAAGCTTTCTTT
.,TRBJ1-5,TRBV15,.,CATSRERLAGSNQPQHF,TGTGCCACCAGCAGAGAAAGATTGGCCGGATCCAATCAGCCCCAGCATTTT
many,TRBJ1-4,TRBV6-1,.,CASSERRTASATNEKLFF,TGTGCCAGCAGTGAGCGGAGGACAGCCAGTGCAACTAATGAAAAACTGTTTTTT
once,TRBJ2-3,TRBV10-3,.,CAISETGPDTQYF,TGTGCCATCAGTGAGACGGGCCCAGATACGCAGTATTTT
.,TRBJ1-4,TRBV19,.,CASSIGRGWDEKLFF,TGTGCCAGTAGTATAGGTAGGGGATGGGATGAAAAACTGTTTTTT
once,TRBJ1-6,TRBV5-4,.,CASSFQGNNSPLHF,TGTGCCAGCAGCTTCCAGGGAAATAATTCACCCCTCCACTTT
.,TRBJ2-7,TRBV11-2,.,CASSLGVGTSRAQYF,TGTGCCAGCAGCCTAGGGGTAGGAACCAGCCGGGCGCAGTACTTC
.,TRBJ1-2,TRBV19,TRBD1,CASSRGQGAGGYTF,TGTGCCAGTAGTAGGGGACAGGGCGCAGGCGGCTACACCTTC
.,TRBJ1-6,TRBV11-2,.,CASSVSEGAGPLHF,TGTGCCAGCAGCGTTTCCGAGGGAGCTGGACCCCTCCACTTT
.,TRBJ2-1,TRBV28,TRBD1,CASGDRNSYNEQFF,TGTGCCAGCGGGGACAGGAACTCCTACAATGAGCAGTTCTTC
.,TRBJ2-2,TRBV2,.,CASSGDTTGELFF,TGTGCCAGCAGTGGGGACACAACCGGGGAGCTGTTTTTT
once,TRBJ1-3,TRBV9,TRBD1,CASSNSGTGGSGNTIYF,TGTGCCAGCAGCAATAGCGGGACAGGGGGCTCTGGAAACACCATATATTTT
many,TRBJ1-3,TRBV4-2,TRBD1,CASSQAGQGAGNTIYF,TGTGCCAGCAGCCAGGCCGGACAGGGGGCTGGAAACACCATATATTTT
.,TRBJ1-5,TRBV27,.,CASRKGVHQPQHF,TGTGCCAGCAGGAAGGGCGTTCATCAGCCCCAGCATTTT
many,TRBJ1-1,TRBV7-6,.,CASSLERGEAFF,TGTGCCAGCAGTTTAGAACGGGGTGAAGCTTTCTTT
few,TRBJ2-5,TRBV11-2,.,CASSSGLGETQYF,TGTGCCAGCAGCTCCGGGCTGGGGGAGACCCAGTACTTC
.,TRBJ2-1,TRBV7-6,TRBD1,CASRPNRGSYNEQFF,TGTGCCAGCAGACCAAACAGGGGATCCTACAATGAGCAGTTCTTC
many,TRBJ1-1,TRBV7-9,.,CASSPKVRVNTEAFF,TGTGCCAGCAGCCCAAAGGTAAGGGTGAACACTGAAGCTTTCTTT